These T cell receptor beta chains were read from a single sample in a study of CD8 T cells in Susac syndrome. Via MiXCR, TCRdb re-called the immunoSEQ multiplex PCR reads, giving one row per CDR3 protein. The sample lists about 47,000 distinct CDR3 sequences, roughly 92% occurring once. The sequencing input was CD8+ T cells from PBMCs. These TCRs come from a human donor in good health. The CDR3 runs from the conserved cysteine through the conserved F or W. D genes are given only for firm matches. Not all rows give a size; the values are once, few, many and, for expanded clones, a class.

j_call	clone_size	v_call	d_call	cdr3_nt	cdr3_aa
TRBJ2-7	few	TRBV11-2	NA	TGTGCCAGCAGCCCCCAGGAGGGGCCGATCGAGCAGTACTTC	CASSPQEGPIEQYF
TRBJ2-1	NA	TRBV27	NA	TGTGCCAGCAGTTTAGATTTCCCCGACTCCTACAATGAGCAGTTCTTC	CASSLDFPDSYNEQFF
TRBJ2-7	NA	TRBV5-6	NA	TGTGCCAGCAGCTTTGATCCTGGACCTCTCGAGCAGTACTTC	CASSFDPGPLEQYF
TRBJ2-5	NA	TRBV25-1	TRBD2	TGTGCCAGCAGTGTACAAAGACTAGCGGGAGGTACCCAAGAGACCCAGTACTTC	CASSVQRLAGGTQETQYF
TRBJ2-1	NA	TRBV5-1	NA	TGCGCCAGCAGCTCTCTACCCGGGGGTGACAATGAGCAGTTCTTC	CASSSLPGGDNEQFF
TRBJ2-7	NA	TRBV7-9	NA	TGTGCCAGCAGCCCGACGGGACAAGCCTACGAGCAGTACTTC	CASSPTGQAYEQYF
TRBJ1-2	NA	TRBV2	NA	TGTGCCAGCAGTGAAGGAGGGTACGGTGGCTACACCTTC	CASSEGGYGGYTF
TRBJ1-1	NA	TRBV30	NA	TGTGCCTGGAGTAGCCAGAGGGACACTGAAGCTTTCTTT	CAWSSQRDTEAFF
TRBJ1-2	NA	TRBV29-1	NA	TGCAGCGTTGAGGTGGACAGCAACTATGGCTACACCTTC	CSVEVDSNYGYTF
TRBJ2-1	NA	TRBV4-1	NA	TGCGCCAGCAGCCAAGAGGCGGGACCGGTAATTTACAATGAGCAGTTCTTC	CASSQEAGPVIYNEQFF
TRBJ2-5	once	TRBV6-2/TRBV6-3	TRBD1	TGTGCCAGCAGTCAGGACAGGGGGCTGGAGACCCAGTACTTC	CASSQDRGLETQYF
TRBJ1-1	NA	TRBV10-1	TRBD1	TGCGCCAGCAGTCCGTCCCGGGACAGGGCCACTGAAGCTTTCTTT	CASSPSRDRATEAFF
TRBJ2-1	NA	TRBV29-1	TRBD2	TGCAGCGTTGTGCTAGCGGGAGTCCGCAATGAGCAGTTCTTC	CSVVLAGVRNEQFF
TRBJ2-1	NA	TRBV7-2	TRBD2	TGTGCCAGCAGCCCACTCGGGCTAGCGGGAGCGTATGAGCAGTTCTTC	CASSPLGLAGAYEQFF
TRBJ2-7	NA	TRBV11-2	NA	TGTGCCAGCAGCCCGTATAGGGGCTACGAGCAGTACTTC	CASSPYRGYEQYF
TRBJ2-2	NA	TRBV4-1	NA	TGCGCCAGCAGCCCTAGGATGAACACCGGGGAGCTGTTTTTT	CASSPRMNTGELFF
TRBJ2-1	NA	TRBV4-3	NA	TGCGCCAGCAGCCATCCGGCCGGGATCACGAGCTACAATGAGCAGTTCTTC	CASSHPAGITSYNEQFF
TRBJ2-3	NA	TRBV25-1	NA	TGTGCCAGCAGTGAGTCTGGACCTTCCACAGATACGCAGTATTTT	CASSESGPSTDTQYF
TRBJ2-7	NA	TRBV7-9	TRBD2	TGTGCCAGCAGCTCCTACACTAGCGGGAGTTTGGACGAGCAGTACTTC	CASSSYTSGSLDEQYF
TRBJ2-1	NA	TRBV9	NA	TGTGCCAGCAGCGTCGCAGTTGAGCAGTTCTTC	CASSVAVEQFF
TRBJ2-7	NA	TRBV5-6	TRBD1	TGTGCCAGCAGCCCGGGACAGGGGTTCTACGAGCAGTACTTC	CASSPGQGFYEQYF
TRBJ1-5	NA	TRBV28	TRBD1	TGTGCCAGCACCTACCCGGGACAGGGCCCCTACCATAGCAATCAGCCCCAGCATTTT	CASTYPGQGPYHSNQPQHF
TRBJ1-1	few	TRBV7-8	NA	TGTGCCAGCAGCTTAATCGGGAAGGTGTCTGAAGCTTTCTTT	CASSLIGKVSEAFF
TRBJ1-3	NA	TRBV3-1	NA	TGTGCCAGCAGCCGGAGACAGGAAAACGGAAACACCATATATTTT	CASSRRQENGNTIYF
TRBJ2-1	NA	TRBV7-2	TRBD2	TGTGCCAGCAGCTTAGCAGCGGGATCAGGAGAGCAGTTCTTC	CASSLAAGSGEQFF
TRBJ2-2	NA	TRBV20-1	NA	TGCAGTGCTAGAGGGACCGGGGAGCTGTTTTTT	CSARGTGELFF
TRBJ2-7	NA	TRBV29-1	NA	TGCAGCGTTGAAGATCCCCGTGGGCAGGCCTACGAGCAGTACTTC	CSVEDPRGQAYEQYF
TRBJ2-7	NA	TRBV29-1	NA	TGCAGCGTTGATAGGGGCTACGAGCAGTACTTC	CSVDRGYEQYF
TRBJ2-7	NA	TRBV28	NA	TGTGCCAGCACTCTAGGGGGGGTCGGCTCCTACGAGCAGTACTTC	CASTLGGVGSYEQYF
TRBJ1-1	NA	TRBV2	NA	TGTGCCAGCAGTGAAGGTACGGAAAACACTGAAGCTTTCTTT	CASSEGTENTEAFF
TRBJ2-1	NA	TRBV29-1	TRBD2	TGCAGCGTTGAAGTCACAGCGGGGTTTAAAAATGAGCAGTTCTTC	CSVEVTAGFKNEQFF
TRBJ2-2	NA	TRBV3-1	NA	TGTGCCGGTGAAGACTATACCGGGGAGCTGTTTTTT	CAGEDYTGELFF
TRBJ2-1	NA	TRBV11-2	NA	TGTGCCAGCAGTGCCCATAGGGGTTTGTTCTTC	CASSAHRGLFF
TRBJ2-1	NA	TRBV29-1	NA	TGCAGCGTGAGAGGACAGTCGAGCTCCTACAATGAGCAGTTCTTC	CSVRGQSSSYNEQFF
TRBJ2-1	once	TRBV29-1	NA	TGCAGCGTTGACGGGCTAGAGGGTTTTCTCACCCTTAGCTCCTACAATGAGCAGTTCTTC	CSVDGLEGFLTLSSYNEQFF
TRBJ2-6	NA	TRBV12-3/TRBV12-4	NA	TGTGCCAGCAGTTTAGCAGGCTCTGGGGCCAACGTCCTGACTTTC	CASSLAGSGANVLTF
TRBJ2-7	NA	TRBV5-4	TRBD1	TGTGCCAGCAGCTTGGACAGGGGGGACGAGCAGTACTTC	CASSLDRGDEQYF
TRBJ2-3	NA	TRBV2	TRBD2	TGTGCCAGCAGTGATCCCCCTTATAGCGGGAGGGCCGTCTCAGATACGCAGTATTTT	CASSDPPYSGRAVSDTQYF
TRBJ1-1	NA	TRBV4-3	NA	TGCGCCAGCAGCCAGGCTTTTACGAACACTGAAGCTTTCTTT	CASSQAFTNTEAFF
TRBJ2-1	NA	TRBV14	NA	TGTGCCAGCAGCCAAGACGGAAGCTCCTACAATGAGCAGTTCTTC	CASSQDGSSYNEQFF
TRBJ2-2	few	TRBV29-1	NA	TGCAGCGTTGTTGGGGAGAACACCGGGGAGCTGTTTTTT	CSVVGENTGELFF
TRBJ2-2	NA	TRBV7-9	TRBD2	TGTGCCAGCAGCTTAGCGGCCCTAGCGGGAGTAAATACCGGGGAGCTGTTTTTT	CASSLAALAGVNTGELFF
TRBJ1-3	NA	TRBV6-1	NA	TGTTCCGGCCCGGCCAGGGGTTTTTCTTTCTCTGGAAACACCATATATTTT	CSGPARGFSFSGNTIYF
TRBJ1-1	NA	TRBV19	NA	TGTGCCAGTAGTATAGCAGGGTTAATGAGCTGGAACACTGAAGCTTTCTTT	CASSIAGLMSWNTEAFF
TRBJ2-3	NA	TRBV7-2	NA	TGTGCCAGCAGCTTAACGACAGACACAGATACGCAGTATTTT	CASSLTTDTDTQYF
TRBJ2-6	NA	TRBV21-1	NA	TGTGCCAGCAGCAAAGGTAAAGAATTATTCTCTGGGGCCAACGTCCTGACTTTC	CASSKGKELFSGANVLTF
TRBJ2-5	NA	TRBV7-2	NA	TGTGCCACCACCCGGTCGGGGGCGGTCGTAGAGACCCAGTACTTC	CATTRSGAVVETQYF
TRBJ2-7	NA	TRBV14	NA	TGTGCCAGCAGCCACCTCGGGGTTTTCGAGCAGTACTTC	CASSHLGVFEQYF
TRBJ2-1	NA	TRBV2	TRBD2	TGTGCCACCCTAAAGGTGAACGGGGGGGATGAGCAGTTCTTC	CATLKVNGGDEQFF
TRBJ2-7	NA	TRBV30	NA	TGTGCCTGGAGTGTAGTCGGACGGCGTCGCCACGAGCAGTACTTC	CAWSVVGRRRHEQYF
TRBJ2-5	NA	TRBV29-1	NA	TGCAGCGTTGAGAGGCAGAGGGGCGGGCAAGAGACCCAGTACTTC	CSVERQRGGQETQYF